Listed below are T cell receptor beta chains from one sample, sequenced in a study of blood T cell repertoires in COVID-19. Libraries were prepared by immunoSEQ multiplex PCR; TCRdb keeps only in-frame clonotypes and omits some of them. The data show around 91,000 clones, with roughly 85% seen just once and roughly 37% held by the top ten. Sequencing input: peripheral blood. Every receptor here comes from an older man with acute or convalescent COVID-19. Both conserved end residues are part of each CDR3. Fields, in order: clone size, CDR3 length, D gene, V gene, J gene, CDR3 protein, CDR3 DNA. A D gene is named only where the DNA matches it firmly. Rows give clone size only sometimes, using once, few, many, or a class for an expanded clone.

size: .
length: 14
D: TRBD2
V: TRBV20-1
J: TRBJ2-7
CDR3: CSASQPSGTYEQYF
DNA: TGCAGTGCTAGTCAGCCTAGCGGAACCTACGAGCAGTACTTC

size: .
length: 17
D: TRBD2
V: TRBV14
J: TRBJ2-1
CDR3: CASSQEWLAGMNNEQFF
DNA: TGTGCCAGCAGCCAAGAATGGTTAGCGGGAATGAACAATGAGCAGTTCTTC

size: once
length: 19
D: .
V: TRBV21-1
J: TRBJ1-2
CDR3: CASSNPGPLGGQGSYGYTF
DNA: TGTGCCAGCAGCAATCCGGGGCCCCTCGGGGGACAGGGGTCCTATGGCTACACCTTC

size: .
length: 15
D: .
V: TRBV7-9
J: TRBJ1-3
CDR3: CASSLVAASGNTIYF
DNA: TGTGCCAGCAGCTTAGTCGCGGCGTCCGGAAACACCATATATTTT

size: .
length: 14
D: .
V: TRBV15
J: TRBJ2-2
CDR3: CATRAGVNTGELFF
DNA: TGTGCCACCCGGGCAGGGGTTAACACCGGGGAGCTGTTTTTT

size: once
length: 14
D: TRBD1
V: TRBV7-9
J: TRBJ2-5
CDR3: CASSPATGGETQYF
DNA: TGTGCCAGCAGCCCCGCTACAGGGGGAGAGACCCAGTACTTC

size: .
length: 16
D: TRBD2
V: TRBV7-3
J: TRBJ2-3
CDR3: CASSPGQLAGADTQYF
DNA: TGTGCCAGCAGCCCCGGACAACTAGCGGGCGCGGATACGCAGTATTTT

size: .
length: 15
D: TRBD1
V: TRBV14
J: TRBJ1-6
CDR3: CASSRATGGISPLHF
DNA: TGTGCCAGCAGCAGAGCGACAGGGGGTATTTCACCCCTCCACTTT

size: .
length: 13
D: .
V: TRBV19
J: TRBJ2-7
CDR3: CASSMNPGGEQYF
DNA: TGTGCCAGTAGTATGAACCCGGGTGGCGAGCAGTACTTC

size: .
length: 16
D: .
V: TRBV7-9
J: TRBJ1-6
CDR3: CASSDPEGHNNSPLHF
DNA: TGTGCCAGCAGCGACCCCGAGGGACACAATAATTCACCCCTCCACTTT

size: .
length: 15
D: TRBD1
V: TRBV5-4
J: TRBJ2-7
CDR3: CASSPRDRVTYEQYF
DNA: TGTGCCAGCAGCCCCCGGGACAGGGTAACCTACGAGCAGTACTTC

size: .
length: 14
D: .
V: TRBV27
J: TRBJ2-7
CDR3: CASSSGSWSYEQYF
DNA: TGTGCCAGCAGTTCAGGGTCTTGGTCCTACGAGCAGTACTTC

size: .
length: 15
D: TRBD1
V: TRBV28
J: TRBJ1-2
CDR3: CASSLSRTGQGGYTF
DNA: TGTGCCAGCAGTTTATCCAGGACAGGGCAAGGTGGCTACACCTTC

size: .
length: 11
D: .
V: TRBV28
J: TRBJ2-4
CDR3: CASRSGNIQYF
DNA: TGTGCCAGCAGGAGCGGAAACATTCAGTACTTC

size: .
length: 16
D: .
V: TRBV29-1
J: TRBJ1-2
CDR3: CSVEEEAGAPVYGYTF
DNA: TGCAGCGTTGAAGAGGAGGCAGGGGCCCCAGTCTATGGCTACACCTTC

size: .
length: 12
D: TRBD1
V: TRBV28
J: TRBJ1-2
CDR3: CAEGDRFYGYTF
DNA: TGTGCCGAGGGGGACAGGTTCTATGGCTACACCTTC

size: .
length: 15
D: .
V: TRBV5-1
J: TRBJ1-5
CDR3: CASSRITGSMEPQHF
DNA: TGCGCCAGCAGCCGGATTACAGGGTCCATGGAGCCCCAGCATTTT

size: once
length: 15
D: .
V: TRBV4-3
J: TRBJ1-4
CDR3: CASSQRGATNEKLFF
DNA: TGCGCCAGCAGCCAAAGAGGTGCAACTAATGAAAAACTGTTTTTT

size: .
length: 10
D: .
V: TRBV30
J: TRBJ1-1
CDR3: CAWFGAEAFF
DNA: TGTGCCTGGTTCGGGGCTGAAGCTTTCTTT

size: .
length: 15
D: TRBD1
V: TRBV27
J: TRBJ1-4
CDR3: CASRGQPATNEKLFF
DNA: TGTGCCAGCAGGGGACAGCCAGCAACTAATGAAAAACTGTTTTTT

size: .
length: 13
D: .
V: TRBV4-2
J: TRBJ1-1
CDR3: CASSLGGNTEAFF
DNA: TGTGCCAGCAGCCTTGGAGGAAACACTGAAGCTTTCTTT

size: .
length: 11
D: .
V: TRBV21-1
J: TRBJ1-2
CDR3: CASSKALYTGF
DNA: TGTGCCAGCAGCAAAGCGCTTTATACAGGCTTC

size: .
length: 15
D: TRBD2
V: TRBV6-2/TRBV6-3
J: TRBJ2-3
CDR3: CASSLGLVSTDTQYF
DNA: TGTGCCAGCAGTCTCGGACTAGTAAGCACAGATACGCAGTATTTT

size: once
length: 14
D: .
V: TRBV5-4
J: TRBJ1-3
CDR3: CASSPGGSGNTIYF
DNA: TGTGCCAGCAGCCCCGGGGGGTCTGGAAACACCATATATTTT

size: .
length: 14
D: TRBD1
V: TRBV24-1
J: TRBJ1-1
CDR3: CATSPGGRVTEAFF
DNA: TGTGCCACCAGTCCAGGGGGCAGAGTCACTGAAGCTTTCTTT

size: .
length: 12
D: .
V: TRBV11-1
J: TRBJ2-7
CDR3: CASSLGRDEQYF
DNA: TGTGCCAGCAGCTTGGGGCGAGACGAGCAGTACTTC

size: .
length: 15
D: .
V: TRBV3-1/TRBV3-2
J: TRBJ2-7
CDR3: CASSPNRGGSYEQYF
DNA: TGTGCCAGCAGCCCGAATCGTGGAGGTTCCTACGAGCAGTACTTC

size: few
length: 15
D: .
V: TRBV9
J: TRBJ1-3
CDR3: CASSSGAYSGNTIYF
DNA: TGTGCCAGCAGCTCCGGTGCCTACTCTGGAAACACCATATATTTT

size: .
length: 13
D: .
V: TRBV6-5
J: TRBJ1-5
CDR3: CASSYSRDQPQHF
DNA: TGTGCCAGCAGTTACTCCAGGGATCAGCCCCAGCATTTT

size: .
length: 16
D: TRBD2
V: TRBV27
J: TRBJ2-1
CDR3: CASSFTTSGLYNEQFF
DNA: TGTGCCAGCAGTTTCACGACTAGCGGCCTCTACAATGAGCAGTTCTTC

size: .
length: 17
D: .
V: TRBV27
J: TRBJ2-1
CDR3: CASSLIGRVPPYNEQFF
DNA: TGTGCCAGCAGTTTGATCGGGCGGGTCCCACCCTACAATGAGCAGTTCTTC

size: .
length: 15
D: TRBD1
V: TRBV11-2
J: TRBJ2-7
CDR3: CASSPPGQGNYEQYF
DNA: TGTGCCAGCAGCCCACCGGGACAGGGAAACTACGAGCAGTACTTC

size: .
length: 16
D: .
V: TRBV11-2
J: TRBJ1-2
CDR3: CASSLLASFLGDGYTF
DNA: TGTGCCAGCAGCTTATTAGCATCGTTTCTCGGGGATGGCTACACCTTC

size: once
length: 14
D: .
V: TRBV18
J: TRBJ2-3
CDR3: CASSPRDFTDTQYF
DNA: TGTGCCAGCTCACCCCGGGACTTCACAGATACGCAGTATTTT

size: .
length: 15
D: .
V: TRBV5-8
J: TRBJ1-5
CDR3: CASSSTEGSNQPQHF
DNA: TGTGCCAGCAGCTCCACAGAGGGTAGCAATCAGCCCCAGCATTTT

size: .
length: 15
D: TRBD1
V: TRBV7-3
J: TRBJ1-2
CDR3: CASSSSTGANYGYTF
DNA: TGTGCCAGCAGCTCCTCGACAGGGGCTAACTATGGCTACACCTTC

size: .
length: 16
D: TRBD1
V: TRBV28
J: TRBJ2-6
CDR3: CASRRDSSSGANVLTF
DNA: TGTGCCAGCAGAAGGGACAGCTCCTCTGGGGCCAACGTCCTGACTTTC